This T cell receptor beta chain was obtained from a study of cytomegalovirus exposure and HLA in healthy donors. The study ran its PCR with 60 Vbeta and 13 Jbeta primers. Assay: immunoSEQ multiplex PCR; the TCRdb copy retains only in-frame clones and omits some. The repertoire has about 200,000 clones, approximately 85% of them found once; the top ten carry 6.5%. CDR1 LNHDA and CDR2 SQIVND come from the germline V gene (reference sequence). The germline V and J ends were trimmed by 4 bases and 5 bases, with 5 bases remaining between them. This CDR3 contains 11 residues. Notes on this clone: Its antigen remains unidentified. Other DNA sequences in this specimen translate into the identical CDR3.

General study results and limits: Some TCR beta chains (roughly 160 of them) were listed as cytomegalovirus-associated.

This sequence originates from a woman between 45 and 65 years old in good health and CMV-seropositive. Sequencing was done on a sample of PBMCs. The J gene is TRBJ2-5, the V gene TRBV19; D unresolved. CDR3 nucleotide sequence: TGTGCCAGTAGTACCCGGGAGACCCAGTACTTC. Translated: CASSTRETQYF. The full variable domain, rest sourced from reference TRBV19 and TRBJ2-5, is DGGITQSPKYLFRKEGQNVTLSCEQNLNHDAMYWYRQDPGQGLRLIYYSQIVNDFQKGDIAEGYSVSREKKESFPLTVTSAQKNPTAFYLCASSTRETQYFGPGTRLLVL.